Following are 11 T cell receptor beta chains from one sample sequenced in a study of blood T cell repertoires in COVID-19. Repertoires were generated with immunoSEQ multiplex PCR, while TCRdb's copy carries only in-frame clones and drops some. This table has 300,000 or so clones, just under 90% appearing once. The sequencing sample was made of peripheral blood. The receptors come from a woman in her 40s with acute or convalescent COVID-19.

This chain uses TRBV19 with TRBJ1-5, with D unresolved. CDR1 is LNHDA, CDR2 SQIVND, per germline (reference sequence). The CDR3 has 13 amino acids. V shed 4 bases and J shed 6 bases, with 10 bases lying between them. The CDR3 is CASSSDGSQPQHF. The DNA of the CDR3 is TGTGCCAGTAGTAGTGACGGGAGTCAGCCCCAGCATTTT. The variable domain in full, with the rest retrieved from reference TRBV19 and TRBJ1-5, is DGGITQSPKYLFRKEGQNVTLSCEQNLNHDAMYWYRQDPGQGLRLIYYSQIVNDFQKGDIAEGYSVSREKKESFPLTVTSAQKNPTAFYLCASSSDGSQPQHFGDGTRLSIL.

V usage is TRBV9 and J usage is TRBJ1-2; no reliable D call. The CDR3 is 13 amino acids. V was trimmed by 4 bases and J by 8 bases, leaving 15 bases between them. Germline CDR1 is SGDLS and CDR2 is YYNGEE. The CDR3 sequence is CASSPRSAGGYTF. Written as DNA, the CDR3 is TGTGCCAGCAGCCCAAGAAGTGCGGGGGGCTACACCTTC.

As DNA, the CDR3 is TGCGCCAGCAGTGAGTACAGGGGAAGTGGAGATACGCAGTATTTT. This encodes CASSEYRGSGDTQYF. The rearrangement joins TRBV10-1 to TRBJ2-3; 7 nucleotides match TRBD1. J was trimmed by 5 bases and V by 1 base; bases with no gene match: 6. CDR1 is WNHNN and CDR2 is SYGVQD in the germline V gene (reference sequence). The CDR3 runs to 15 residues.

This rearrangement joins TRBV19 to TRBJ1-2; TRBD1 might be the D (5 bases). The CDR3 has 15 residues. The germline V gene encodes CDR1 LNHDA and CDR2 SQIVND (reference sequence). V lost 7 bases and J 4 bases, leaving 19 bases between the germline ends. CDR3 in amino acids: CASTRDPGLSYGYTF. In DNA, the CDR3 is TGTGCCAGTACCAGGGATCCGGGACTTAGCTATGGCTACACCTTC.

The gene calls are TRBV6-5 and TRBJ2-7, with 9 bases identical to TRBD1. Germline-derived CDR1 and CDR2 are MNHEY and SVGAGI. V shed 2 bases, J shed 7 bases, and the junction held 9 bases outside the gene matches. This CDR3 has 15 amino acids. The DNA of the CDR3 is TGTGCCAGCAGTTACCGAGGGACAGGGTCGGGGGAGCAGTACGTC. It translates to CASSYRGTGSGEQYV.

The J gene is TRBJ1-5, the V gene TRBV5-1; D gene unclear. Deletions cut 6 bases from V and 0 bases from J, with 13 bases between. CDR3 length: 15 amino acids. In germline, CDR1 is SGHRS, CDR2 YFSETQ. CDR3 amino acids: CASTRREHSNQPQHF. CDR3 sequence (DNA): TGCGCCAGCACCCGACGGGAGCATAGCAATCAGCCCCAGCATTTT.

J is TRBJ1-5 and V is TRBV19; 7 positions match TRBD1. This CDR3 has 15 residues. V lost 5 bases to trimming and J lost 1 base; unmatched junction nucleotides: 5. Germline values: CDR1 LNHDA, CDR2 SQIVND (reference sequence). The CDR3 DNA reads as TGTGCCAGTAGTTTAACAGGGGCGAGCAATCAGCCCCAGCATTTT. It is translated as CASSLTGASNQPQHF.

The gene calls are TRBV5-1 and TRBJ2-7; no firm D call. CDR1 is SGHRS, CDR2 YFSETQ, per germline. There are 12 residues in the CDR3. Trimming left V 0 bases short and J 6 bases short, with 7 bases between. The CDR3 region has the DNA TGCGCCAGCAGCTTGGGTACAGCCGAGCAGTACGTC. Amino acid sequence: CASSLGTAEQYV.

This chain links TRBV7-9 with TRBJ1-4; D is possibly TRBD1 (5 bases). The length of the CDR3 is 12 residues. The V gene's germline CDR1 is SEHNR and CDR2 FQNEAQ (reference sequence). V dropped 5 bases and J dropped 5 bases, with 6 bases sitting between them. CDR3 in amino acids: CASSPGNEKLFF. The CDR3 DNA is TGTGCCAGCAGCCCAGGGAATGAAAAACTGTTTTTT.

CDR3 sequence reads: CASSPAENQPQHF. CDR3 sequence (DNA): TGCGCCAGCAGCCCCGCCGAGAATCAGCCCCAGCATTTT. The chain has TRBV5-1 and TRBJ1-5; D unclear. The CDR3 has 13 residues. CDR1 and CDR2 (germline): SGHRS, YFSETQ. V lost 4 bases, J lost 4 bases, and 9 bases lay in between.

The genes are TRBV5-5 and TRBJ2-5; 10 nucleotides align to TRBD1. The CDR3 sequence is 15 residues long. The V segment lost 0 bases and the J segment 5 bases; nucleotides outside the gene matches: 4. CDR1 is SGHKS, CDR2 YYEKEE, per germline (reference sequence). The CDR3 loop is CASSLADRGQETQYF. The CDR3 DNA is TGTGCCAGCAGCTTGGCCGACAGGGGGCAGGAGACCCAGTACTTC.